What follows is one T cell receptor (beta chain) and its context. Its antigen is undetermined. TCRdb fed the reads into MiXCR, producing one record per CDR3 protein. This table holds some 310,000 distinct CDR3 sequences, about 25% found once. This sample stems from a study of T cell repertoires in cytomegalovirus infection. Study summary: Based on public TCR beta signatures, there were indications of CMV infection and of a matching HLA type.

The TCR sequence derives from a human donor in good health (CMV status not recorded). Some clones in this sample may be carry-over from other donors' samples. The sequencing here drew on cultured PBMCs, taken from culture after CMV antigen stimulation.

CDR3 sequence: CASSRDRGTTYNSPLHF. CDR3 bases: TGTGCCAGCAGCCGCGACAGGGGGACAACCTATAATTCACCCCTCCACTTT. The chain uses TRBV7-2 and TRBJ1-6, with TRBD1 identical over 9 bases. The CDR3 spans 17 residues. The V and J ends lost 5 bases and 2 bases, in that order; junction bases with no gene match: 7. The germline V gene has CDR1 SGHTA and CDR2 FQGNSA.